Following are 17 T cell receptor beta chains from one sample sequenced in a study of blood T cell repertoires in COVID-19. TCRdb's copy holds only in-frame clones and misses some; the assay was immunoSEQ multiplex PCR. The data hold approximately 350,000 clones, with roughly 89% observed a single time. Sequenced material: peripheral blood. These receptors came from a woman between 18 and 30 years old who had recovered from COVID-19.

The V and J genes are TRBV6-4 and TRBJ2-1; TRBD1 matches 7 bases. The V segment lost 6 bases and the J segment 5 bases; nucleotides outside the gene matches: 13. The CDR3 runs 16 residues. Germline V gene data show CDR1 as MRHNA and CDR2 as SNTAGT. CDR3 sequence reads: CASSREGTVQNNEQFF. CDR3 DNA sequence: TGTGCCAGCAGCCGAGAGGGGACAGTTCAAAACAATGAGCAGTTCTTC.

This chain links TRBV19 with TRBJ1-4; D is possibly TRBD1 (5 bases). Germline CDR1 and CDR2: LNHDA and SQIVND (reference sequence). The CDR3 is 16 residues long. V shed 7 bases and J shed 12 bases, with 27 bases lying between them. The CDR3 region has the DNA TGTGCCAGTACCTCCTCGAGGGTGCCTCGATCGGGGGAACTGTTTTTT. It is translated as CASTSSRVPRSGELFF.

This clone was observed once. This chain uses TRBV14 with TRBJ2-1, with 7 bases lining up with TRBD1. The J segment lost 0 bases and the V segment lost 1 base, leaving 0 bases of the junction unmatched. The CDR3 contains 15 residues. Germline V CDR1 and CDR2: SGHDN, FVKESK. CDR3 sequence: CASSQGTGSYNEQFF. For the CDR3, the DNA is TGTGCCAGCAGCCAAGGGACAGGCTCCTACAATGAGCAGTTCTTC.

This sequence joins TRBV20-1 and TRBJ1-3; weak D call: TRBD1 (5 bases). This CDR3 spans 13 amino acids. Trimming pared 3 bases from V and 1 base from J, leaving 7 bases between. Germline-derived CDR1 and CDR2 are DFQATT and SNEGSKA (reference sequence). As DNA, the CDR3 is TGCAGTGCTAGTCGGGGGTCTGGAAACACCATATATTTT. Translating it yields CSASRGSGNTIYF.

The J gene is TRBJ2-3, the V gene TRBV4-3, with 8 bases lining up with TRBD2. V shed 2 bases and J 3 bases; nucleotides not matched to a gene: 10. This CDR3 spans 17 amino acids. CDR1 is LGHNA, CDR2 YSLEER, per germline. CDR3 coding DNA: TGCGCCAGCAGCCAAAGCCTCACTAGCGGCGATACAGATACGCAGTATTTT. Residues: CASSQSLTSGDTDTQYF.

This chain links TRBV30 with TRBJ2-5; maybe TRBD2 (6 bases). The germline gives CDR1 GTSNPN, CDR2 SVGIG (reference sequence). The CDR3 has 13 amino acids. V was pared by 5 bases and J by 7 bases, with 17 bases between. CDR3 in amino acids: CAWETGELGTQYF. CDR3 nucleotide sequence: TGTGCCTGGGAAACGGGAGAACTGGGGACCCAGTACTTC.

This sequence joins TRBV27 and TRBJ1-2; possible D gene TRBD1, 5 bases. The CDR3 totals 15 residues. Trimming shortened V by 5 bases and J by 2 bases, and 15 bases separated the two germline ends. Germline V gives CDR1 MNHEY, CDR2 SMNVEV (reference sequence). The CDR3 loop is CASSPRQLFNYGYTF. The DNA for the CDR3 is TGTGCCAGCAGTCCCCGACAGCTTTTCAACTATGGCTACACCTTC.

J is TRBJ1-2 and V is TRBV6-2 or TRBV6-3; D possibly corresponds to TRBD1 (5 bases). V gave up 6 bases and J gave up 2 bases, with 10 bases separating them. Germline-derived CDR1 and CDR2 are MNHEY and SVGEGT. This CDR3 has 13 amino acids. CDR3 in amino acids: CASSLGPNYGYTF. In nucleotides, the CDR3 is TGTGCCAGCAGCCTGGGGCCCAACTATGGCTACACCTTC.

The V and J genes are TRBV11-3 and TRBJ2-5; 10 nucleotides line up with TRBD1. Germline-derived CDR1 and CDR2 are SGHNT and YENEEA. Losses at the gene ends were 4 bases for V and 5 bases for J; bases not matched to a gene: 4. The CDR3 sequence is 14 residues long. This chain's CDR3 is CASSYGTGAETQYF. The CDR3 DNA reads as TGTGCCAGCAGCTACGGGACAGGGGCTGAGACCCAGTACTTC.

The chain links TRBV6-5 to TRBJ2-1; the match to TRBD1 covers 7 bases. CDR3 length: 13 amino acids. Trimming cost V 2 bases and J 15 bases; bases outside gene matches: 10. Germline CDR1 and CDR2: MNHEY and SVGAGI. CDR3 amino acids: CASSYGKGAFGFF. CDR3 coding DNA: TGTGCCAGCAGTTACGGGAAGGGGGCATTTGGGTTCTTC.

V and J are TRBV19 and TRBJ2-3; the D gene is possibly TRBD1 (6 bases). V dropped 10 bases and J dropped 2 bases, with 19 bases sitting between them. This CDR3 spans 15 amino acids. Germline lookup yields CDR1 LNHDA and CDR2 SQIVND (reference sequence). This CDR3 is CATRWAGAFTDTQYF. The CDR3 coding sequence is TGTGCCACACGATGGGCAGGGGCTTTCACAGATACGCAGTATTTT.

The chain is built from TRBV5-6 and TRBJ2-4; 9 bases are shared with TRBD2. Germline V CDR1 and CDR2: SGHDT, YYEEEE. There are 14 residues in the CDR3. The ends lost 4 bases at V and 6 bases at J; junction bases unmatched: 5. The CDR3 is CASSTRTSVNIQYF. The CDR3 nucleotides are TGTGCCAGCAGCACCCGGACTAGCGTAAACATTCAGTACTTC.

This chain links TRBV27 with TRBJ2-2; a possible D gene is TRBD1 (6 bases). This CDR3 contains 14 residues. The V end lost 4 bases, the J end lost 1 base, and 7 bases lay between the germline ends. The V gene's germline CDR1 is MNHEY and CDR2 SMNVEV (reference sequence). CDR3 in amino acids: CASSWGQNTGELFF. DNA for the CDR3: TGTGCCAGCAGTTGGGGACAGAACACCGGGGAGCTGTTTTTT.

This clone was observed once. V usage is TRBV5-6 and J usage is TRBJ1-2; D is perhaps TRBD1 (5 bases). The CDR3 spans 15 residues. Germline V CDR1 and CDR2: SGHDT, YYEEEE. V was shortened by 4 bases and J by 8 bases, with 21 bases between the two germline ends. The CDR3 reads CASSPGPGGGRGYTF. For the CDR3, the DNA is TGTGCCAGCAGCCCAGGGCCCGGCGGGGGAAGAGGCTACACCTTC. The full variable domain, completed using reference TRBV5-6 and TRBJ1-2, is DAGVTQSPTHLIKTRGQQVTLRCSPKSGHDTVSWYQQALGQGPQFIFQYYEEEERQRGNFPDRFSGHQFPNYSSELNVNALLLGDSALYLCASSPGPGGGRGYTFGSGTRLTVV.

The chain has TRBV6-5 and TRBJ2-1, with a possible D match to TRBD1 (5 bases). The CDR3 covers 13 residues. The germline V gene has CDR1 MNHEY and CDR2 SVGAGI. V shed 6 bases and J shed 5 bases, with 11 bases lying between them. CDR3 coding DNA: TGTGCCAGCAGCTTTGGGGCAGACAATGAGCAGTTCTTC. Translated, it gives CASSFGADNEQFF.

CDR3 in amino acids: CASSGLNEKLFF. As DNA, the CDR3 is TGTGCCAGCAGTGGACTTAATGAAAAACTGTTTTTT. This chain joins TRBV2 and TRBJ1-4; D gene ambiguous. Trimming cost V 4 bases and J 4 bases, with 4 bases left between them. CDR1 SNHLY and CDR2 FYNNEI come from the germline V gene. CDR3 length: 12 residues.

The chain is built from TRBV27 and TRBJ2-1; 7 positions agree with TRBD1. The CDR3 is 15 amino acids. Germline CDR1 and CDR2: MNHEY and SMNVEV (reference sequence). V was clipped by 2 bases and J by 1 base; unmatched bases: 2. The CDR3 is CASSLNRGSYNEQFF. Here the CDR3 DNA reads TGTGCCAGCAGTTTAAACAGGGGATCCTACAATGAGCAGTTCTTC.